The 24 T cell receptor beta chains below were found in one sample sequenced in a study of T-cell memory formation after mild COVID-19. TCRdb itself ran the 5' RACE reads through MiXCR, one entry per CDR3 protein. The sample has 250,000 to 300,000 distinct CDR3 sequences; about 17% are singletons. The sequencing input was PBMCs or a T cell subset sorted from them (not recorded which). The origin of the receptors is a man aged 18 to 35 who had mild COVID-19 (a few samples of this study predate the infection). Cell type and time point are not known.

The rearrangement joins TRBV5-1 to TRBJ2-6; a weak D match, TRBD2 (6 bases). CDR1 is SGHRS, CDR2 YFSETQ, per germline. The CDR3 consists of 15 residues. V lost 2 bases, J lost 1 base, and 7 bases lay in between. CDR3 nucleotide sequence: TGCGCCAGCAGCTTCCTAGCGTCTGGGGCCAACGTCCTGACTTTC. This encodes CASSFLASGANVLTF.

There are a few counts of this clonotype. The rearrangement links TRBV12-3 or TRBV12-4 to TRBJ2-1, with 9 bases lining up with TRBD1. CDR3 length: 16 residues. Trimming removed 5 bases from V and 3 bases from J; junction bases left unmatched: 8. The CDR3 nucleotides read TGTGCCAGCAGTCCCTATGACAGGGGGGACTACAATGAGCAGTTCTTC. Its translation: CASSPYDRGDYNEQFF.

This clonotype was counted only a few times. The chain employs TRBV27 and TRBJ1-2; a weak D match, TRBD1 (6 bases). This CDR3 has 15 residues. Germline assignment: CDR1 MNHEY and CDR2 SMNVEV (reference sequence). Trimming shortened V by 5 bases and J by 0 bases, and 13 bases separated the two germline ends. The CDR3 DNA sequence: TGTGCCAGCAGTCCTTTCGACAGGCCTAACTATGGCTACACCTTC. This codes for CASSPFDRPNYGYTF.

This clonotype was counted a few times. V gene TRBV12-3 or TRBV12-4 combines with J gene TRBJ2-5; 7 bases align to TRBD1. With 5 bases clipped from V and 4 bases from J, the junction kept 7 bases outside the gene matches. The CDR3 sequence is 14 residues long. The CDR3 here is CASSAARGLETQYF. CDR3 bases: TGTGCCAGCAGTGCCGCGAGGGGGCTAGAGACCCAGTACTTC.

This clonotype appeared many times. This chain joins TRBV9 and TRBJ2-3, with D perhaps matching TRBD1 (5 bases). The germline V and J ends were trimmed by 0 bases and 5 bases, with 7 bases remaining between them. This CDR3 has 13 residues. Germline V lookup: CDR1 SGDLS, CDR2 YYNGEE. CDR3 region: CASSVDRGDTQYF. CDR3 coding DNA: TGTGCCAGCAGCGTAGATAGGGGAGATACGCAGTATTTT.

This clonotype came up a few times. V gene TRBV7-7 combines with J gene TRBJ2-5; D may be TRBD1 or TRBD2 (5 bases each). The CDR3 contains 16 residues. The V end lost 6 bases, the J end lost 0 bases, and 17 bases lay between the germline ends. CDR1 SSHAT and CDR2 FNYEAQ come from the germline V gene (reference sequence). This CDR3 reads CASRPGLRDHQETQYF. The CDR3, as DNA: TGTGCCAGCAGGCCTGGTCTCCGGGACCACCAAGAGACCCAGTACTTC.

Ten or more counts support this clonotype. The chain carries TRBV10-3 and TRBJ2-1; TRBD2 might be the D (5 bases). V was pared by 3 bases and J by 4 bases, with 13 bases between. Per germline, CDR1 ENHRY and CDR2 SYGVKD. The CDR3 runs to 15 residues. The CDR3 region is CAISESGIFYNEQFF. The CDR3 nucleotides read TGTGCCATCAGTGAATCCGGGATCTTTTACAATGAGCAGTTCTTC.

Only a few counts were recorded for this clonotype. The CDR3 DNA follows: TGTGCCAGCAGTTGGGGACAGGGGGGAGACTATGGCTACACCTTC. It encodes CASSWGQGGDYGYTF. V and J are TRBV6-5 and TRBJ1-2, with 11 bases that match TRBD1. Germline V CDR1 and CDR2: MNHEY, SVGAGI. Unmatched junction bases numbered 4, after V lost 4 bases and J lost 3 bases. The CDR3 sequence is 15 residues long.

This chain uses TRBV20-1 with TRBJ1-5, with D hard to call. Germline V lookup: CDR1 DFQATT, CDR2 SNEGSKA (reference sequence). V dropped 0 bases and J dropped 6 bases, with 18 bases sitting between them. This CDR3 spans 16 amino acids. The chain's CDR3 is CSARDSTYSRSQPQHF. In DNA form, the CDR3 reads TGCAGTGCTAGAGATTCCACATACTCCAGATCTCAGCCCCAGCATTTT.

This clonotype was seen only a few times. CDR3 residues: CASRGTGGDTDTQYF. CDR3 coding DNA: TGTGCCAGCCGGGGGACAGGGGGAGACACAGATACGCAGTATTTT. This chain connects TRBV9 to TRBJ2-3; TRBD1 agrees at 11 bases. V shed 7 bases, J shed 2 bases, and the junction held 6 bases outside the gene matches. CDR1 SGDLS and CDR2 YYNGEE come from the germline V gene. The length of the CDR3 is 15 residues.

The gene calls are TRBV20-1 and TRBJ2-1; TRBD1 is a possible D gene (5 bases). CDR1 is DFQATT and CDR2 is SNEGSKA in the germline V gene (reference sequence). V was pared by 3 bases and J by 6 bases, with 18 bases between. This CDR3 comprises 15 residues. This CDR3 reads CSASTGPNALNEQFF. CDR3 in DNA: TGCAGTGCTAGCACAGGTCCCAACGCCCTCAATGAGCAGTTCTTC.

V gene TRBV12-3 or TRBV12-4 combines with J gene TRBJ1-3; D is uncertain. The CDR3 is 16 amino acids. Trimming took off 0 bases at V and 2 bases at J, with 11 bases between the two ends. CDR3 sequence reads: CASSLAQLSTGNTIYF. The CDR3 nucleotides are TGTGCCAGCAGTTTAGCGCAGTTAAGCACTGGAAACACCATATATTTT.

J is TRBJ1-1 and V is TRBV12-3 or TRBV12-4; D gene uncertain. The CDR3 runs 12 residues. V was cut by 1 base and J by 4 bases, with 4 bases left in between. DNA of the CDR3: TGTGCCAGCAGTTTAGGGTTCACTGAAGCTTTCTTT. It translates to CASSLGFTEAFF.

This clonotype turned up a few times. The chain carries TRBV11-3 and TRBJ2-1; D call uncertain. The CDR3 spans 14 residues. Between the trimmed V and J ends, which lost 4 bases and 7 bases, there was a span of 14 bases. Germline CDR1 SGHNT, CDR2 YENEEA. DNA for the CDR3: TGTGCCAGCAGCTCTGAAGGAGACTTTAATGAGCAGTTCTTC. It codes for CASSSEGDFNEQFF.

There are a few counts of this clonotype. This chain uses TRBV30 with TRBJ1-1, with D unclear. The CDR3 is 12 amino acids. Between the trimmed V and J ends, which lost 2 bases and 7 bases, there was a span of 11 bases. Germline V gives CDR1 GTSNPN, CDR2 SVGIG (reference sequence). The CDR3 sequence is CAWSSDFVEAFF. As DNA, the CDR3 is TGTGCCTGGAGTTCCGATTTCGTTGAAGCTTTCTTT.

CDR3 bases: TGTGCCAGCAGTTTCCCAAGCTCGGCGCAGTATTTT. This codes for CASSFPSSAQYF. The chain combines TRBV27 with TRBJ2-3; D is unclear. The CDR3 has 12 amino acids. Germline V gene lookup returns CDR1 MNHEY and CDR2 SMNVEV (reference sequence). V gave up 3 bases and J gave up 10 bases, with 11 bases separating them.

This chain uses TRBV25-1 with TRBJ2-5; tentatively, D is TRBD2 (7 bases). The CDR3 runs 13 residues. Germline assignment: CDR1 MGHDK and CDR2 SYGVNS. V dropped 8 bases and J dropped 3 bases, with 13 bases sitting between them. The chain's CDR3 is CASGRAGEETQYF. The CDR3 DNA is TGTGCCAGCGGGAGGGCAGGGGAAGAGACCCAGTACTTC.

This clonotype was seen more than once but under ten times. The chain carries TRBV7-9 and TRBJ2-1, with D possibly being TRBD2 (5 bases). The CDR3 length is 11 residues. Germline CDR1 reads SEHNR; CDR2 reads FQNEAQ (reference sequence). V shed 7 bases and J shed 8 bases, with 9 bases lying between them. CDR3: CASTLRDEQFF. In DNA form, the CDR3 reads TGTGCCAGCACCCTGCGGGATGAGCAGTTCTTC.

This clonotype occurred many times. The chain couples TRBV4-3 to TRBJ2-3, with D unclear. This CDR3 has 13 amino acids. Trimming left V 4 bases short and J 6 bases short, with 11 bases between. Germline-derived CDR1 and CDR2 are LGHNA and YSLEER. CDR3 coding DNA: TGCGCCAGCAGCCCCCTGCTATTGGATACGCAGTATTTT. This codes for CASSPLLLDTQYF.

The V call is TRBV11-2, the J call TRBJ1-1; D gene uncertain. The germline CDR1 and CDR2 sequences are SGHAT and FQNNGV. This CDR3 is 15 amino acids long. The V end was cut by 2 bases, the J end by 5 bases, with 15 bases between. CDR3 nucleotide sequence: TGTGCCAGCAGCTTAATAACACCGCCCCGTACTGAAGCTTTCTTT. Protein product: CASSLITPPRTEAFF.

V usage is TRBV12-3 or TRBV12-4 and J usage is TRBJ2-4; TRBD1 is a possible D gene (5 bases). Trimming stripped 6 bases from V and 6 bases from J, with 12 bases between. The CDR3 consists of 13 residues. The CDR3 sequence: CASRLGQLNIQYF. The CDR3 nucleotides are TGTGCCAGCAGGCTGGGGCAGCTAAACATTCAGTACTTC.

This clonotype has just a few counts. This chain uses TRBV7-9 with TRBJ1-2; 7 positions agree with TRBD1. The V segment lost 4 bases and the J segment 5 bases; nucleotides outside the gene matches: 4. CDR1 is SEHNR, CDR2 FQNEAQ, per germline (reference sequence). CDR3 length equals 13 residues. The CDR3 loop is CASSSTGTYGYTF. CDR3 DNA sequence: TGTGCCAGCAGCTCGACAGGGACATATGGCTACACCTTC.

The chain recombines TRBV21-1 with TRBJ1-4. TRBV21-1 is recorded as a pseudogene. The CDR3 is made up of 17 amino acids. CDR3 region: CASSKIILGQTNEKLFF. CDR3 nucleotides: TGTGCCAGCAGCAAAATCATTTTGGGCCAGACTAATGAAAAACTGTTTTTT.

This clonotype was seen more than once but under ten times. In DNA, the CDR3 is TGTGCCACCAGCGGGCGGGGCCGGGCCGGGGAGCTGTTTTTT. Translating it yields CATSGRGRAGELFF. This chain links TRBV15 with TRBJ2-2; TRBD2 might be the D (6 bases). This CDR3 spans 14 amino acids. The germline CDR1 and CDR2 sequences are LNHNV and YYDKDF (reference sequence). V dropped 5 bases and J dropped 6 bases, with 13 bases sitting between them.